Listed here are 16 T cell receptor beta chains from one sample, sequenced in a study of blood T cell repertoires in COVID-19. Sequencing used immunoSEQ multiplex PCR; TCRdb keeps in-frame clones, though not all of them. Of approximately 190,000 clones listed, about 80% are singletons. The source material was peripheral blood. These receptors were collected from a man aged 25 to 45 with active or convalescent COVID-19.

This sequence joins TRBV29-1 and TRBJ1-2; 7 bases are a match to TRBD1. The CDR3 sequence is 13 residues long. Trimming cost V 3 bases and J 0 bases; bases outside gene matches: 1. Germline V CDR1 and CDR2: SQVTM, ANQGSEA. CDR3 bases: TGCAGCGTTGACCAGGGGGCTAACTATGGCTACACCTTC. Encoded protein: CSVDQGANYGYTF.

The V call is TRBV5-4, the J call TRBJ1-1; no firm D call. This CDR3 contains 11 residues. The germline V gene has CDR1 SGHNT and CDR2 YYREEE (reference sequence). V dropped 4 bases and J dropped 6 bases, with 7 bases sitting between them. CDR3 nucleotide sequence: TGTGCCAGCAGCAGGGAGGCTGAAGCTTTCTTT. Amino acids: CASSREAEAFF.

The V and J genes are TRBV3-1 (or the pseudogene TRBV3-2) and TRBJ2-7; 10 bases are shared with TRBD2. V lost 3 bases to trimming and J lost 4 bases; unmatched junction nucleotides: 6. Germline loops: CDR1 LGHDT, CDR2 YNNKEL (reference sequence). The CDR3 spans 15 residues. The CDR3 nucleotides read TGTGCCAGCAGCCATAGCGGGAGGCCCCCTTACGAGCAGTACTTC. It specifies CASSHSGRPPYEQYF.

The chain joins TRBV19 to TRBJ1-5, with D hard to call. V was cut by 3 bases and J by 2 bases, with 8 bases left in between. The CDR3 has 14 residues. CDR1 LNHDA and CDR2 SQIVND come from the germline V gene (reference sequence). This CDR3 reads CASSIEQGNQPQHF. For the CDR3, the DNA is TGTGCCAGTAGTATCGAACAAGGCAATCAGCCCCAGCATTTT.

The chain links TRBV19 to TRBJ2-7; D perhaps matches TRBD2 (6 bases). This CDR3 comprises 17 residues. CDR1 is LNHDA and CDR2 is SQIVND in the germline V gene (reference sequence). V was trimmed by 2 bases and J by 1 base, leaving 18 bases between them. The CDR3 loop is CASSIRSAGAGSYEQYF. DNA of the CDR3: TGTGCCAGTAGTATAAGGTCAGCGGGCGCGGGGTCCTACGAGCAGTACTTC.

The J gene is TRBJ2-5, the V gene TRBV10-2, with D tentatively TRBD2 (5 bases). The CDR3 has 15 residues. The V gene's germline CDR1 is WSHSY and CDR2 SAAADI. V lost 8 bases, J lost 5 bases, and 21 bases lay in between. This CDR3 reads CASAPGVAEWETQYF. DNA for the CDR3: TGCGCCAGCGCCCCCGGGGTAGCCGAGTGGGAGACCCAGTACTTC.

This sequence joins TRBV7-2 and TRBJ1-1; D gene unclear. The germline V and J ends were trimmed by 5 bases and 1 base, with 11 bases remaining between them. Germline-derived CDR1 and CDR2 are SGHTA and FQGNSA. The length of the CDR3 is 14 residues. This chain's CDR3 is CASSPQRGNTEAFF. DNA of the CDR3: TGTGCCAGCAGCCCCCAGCGAGGGAACACTGAAGCTTTCTTT.

The rearrangement joins TRBV2 to TRBJ1-5; 8 nucleotides line up with TRBD1. The J segment lost 0 bases and the V segment lost 4 bases, leaving 2 bases of the junction unmatched. Germline CDR1 reads SNHLY; CDR2 reads FYNNEI. The length of the CDR3 is 15 residues. In nucleotides, the CDR3 is TGTGCCAGCAGTGCAACAGGGGGTAGCAATCAGCCCCAGCATTTT. It codes for CASSATGGSNQPQHF.

V usage is TRBV10-3 and J usage is TRBJ1-6; 11 bases line up with TRBD1. The CDR3 has 16 amino acids. Germline CDR1 and CDR2: ENHRY and SYGVKD. Trimming at V came to 0 bases and at J to 8 bases, leaving 3 bases not matched to a gene. The CDR3 is CAISESSGQGDSPLHF. CDR3 sequence (DNA): TGTGCCATCAGTGAGTCCTCGGGACAGGGGGATTCACCCCTCCACTTT.

This clone was detected a few times. The chain couples TRBV2 to TRBJ1-5; D might be TRBD1 (5 bases). CDR1 and CDR2 from the germline V gene are SNHLY and FYNNEI. The CDR3 sequence is 15 residues long. Trimming took 2 bases from V and 6 from J, leaving 14 bases between them. The CDR3 region is CASSESTGVRQPQHF. The CDR3, as DNA: TGTGCCAGCAGTGAATCTACGGGGGTACGTCAGCCCCAGCATTTT.

The chain recombines TRBV7-6 with TRBJ2-2; D is perhaps TRBD2 (6 bases). V was pared by 0 bases and J by 5 bases, with 10 bases between. Looked up from germline, CDR1 is SGHVS and CDR2 is FNYEAQ. The CDR3 consists of 15 residues. CDR3: CASSLASGGTGELFF. CDR3 DNA: TGTGCCAGCAGCTTAGCGTCCGGGGGAACCGGGGAGCTGTTTTTT. Based on the CDR3 plus reference TRBV7-6 and TRBJ2-2, the full variable domain is GAGVSQSPRYKVTKRGQDVALRCDPISGHVSLYWYRQALGQGPEFLTYFNYEAQQDKSGLPNDRFSAERPEGSISTLTIQRTEQRDSAMYRCASSLASGGTGELFFGEGSRLTVL.

The chain combines TRBV11-2 with TRBJ2-1, with D possibly matching TRBD1 (5 bases). V gave up 3 bases and J gave up 14 bases, with 17 bases separating them. Germline values: CDR1 SGHAT, CDR2 FQNNGV. The CDR3 is 13 amino acids. Here the CDR3 DNA reads TGTGCCAGCAGCTTTATGTTCGACAGACGCGAGTTCTTC. It translates to CASSFMFDRREFF.

The J gene is TRBJ1-3, the V gene TRBV10-3; 7 nucleotides match TRBD1. This CDR3 contains 15 residues. V trimming: 10 bases; J trimming: 4 bases; junction bases outside the gene matches: 13. CDR1 is ENHRY, CDR2 SYGVKD, per germline. DNA of the CDR3: TGTGCCACCACCGGACAGGCGGTCAAGGGAAACACCATATATTTT. Its protein product is CATTGQAVKGNTIYF.

This sequence joins TRBV7-9 and TRBJ1-1; 8 positions match TRBD1. With V trimmed by 5 bases and J by 4 bases, 12 bases remained unmatched. This CDR3 contains 16 residues. Germline V lookup: CDR1 SEHNR, CDR2 FQNEAQ (reference sequence). This CDR3 is CASSPVPTGVVTEAFF. The CDR3 DNA reads TGTGCCAGCAGCCCGGTTCCGACAGGGGTGGTCACTGAAGCTTTCTTT. The full variable domain, with the rest looked up from reference TRBV7-9 and TRBJ1-1, is DTGVSQNPRHKITKRGQNVTFRCDPISEHNRLYWYRQTLGQGPEFLTYFQNEAQLEKSRLLSDRFSAERPKGSFSTLEIQRTEQGDSAMYLCASSPVPTGVVTEAFFGQGTRLTVV.

The chain combines TRBV2 with TRBJ1-1; 7 nucleotides line up with TRBD1. Germline loops: CDR1 SNHLY, CDR2 FYNNEI. The CDR3 totals 16 residues. The junction had 13 bases not matched to a gene; V was cut back by 2 bases and J by 7 bases. CDR3 bases: TGTGCCAGCAGTGAAAGTCTCAGAGGGGGCTGGGATGAAGCTTTCTTT. Its translation is CASSESLRGGWDEAFF.

The rearrangement uses TRBV18 and TRBJ1-1; 8 positions agree with TRBD1. The CDR3 loop spans 16 amino acids. Unmatched junction bases numbered 9, after V lost 3 bases and J lost 3 bases. The V gene's germline CDR1 is KGHSH and CDR2 LQKENI. This CDR3 reads CASSPTTGAIYTEAFF. DNA of the CDR3: TGTGCCAGCTCACCTACGACAGGGGCCATATACACTGAAGCTTTCTTT.